Listed below are T cell receptor beta chains from one sample, sequenced in a study of OX40 agonist ivuxolimab in advanced cancers. Method: immunoSEQ multiplex PCR; TCRdb's copy keeps in-frame clones and lacks some. Here the sample spans about 28,000 clones, roughly nine tenths being singletons. This specimen was CD4+ or CD8+ T cells sorted from blood, taken in a trial of the OX40 agonist ivuxolimab. Receptor source: an adult with an advanced solid tumor such as melanoma, head and neck, liver or kidney cancer. Each CDR3 is given with its conserved first and last residue. The D gene is left open where the match is weak. A row's size may be missing; if present it is once, few, many or a size class.

D	size	J	V	CDR3	DNA
NA	NA	TRBJ2-2	TRBV27	CASSSLPGQDTGELFF	TGTGCCAGCAGTTCACTACCGGGACAAGACACCGGGGAGCTGTTTTTT
NA	NA	TRBJ2-1	TRBV19	CASSMEEGHGDEQFF	TGTGCCAGTAGTATGGAGGAGGGCCATGGGGATGAGCAGTTCTTC
TRBD2	once	TRBJ2-2	TRBV10-1	CASSESLAGTGELFF	TGCGCCAGCAGTGAGTCCCTAGCGGGCACCGGGGAGCTGTTTTTT
NA	NA	TRBJ2-1	TRBV9	CASSALEGPKNEQFF	TGTGCCAGCAGCGCGCTGGAGGGCCCAAAGAATGAGCAGTTCTTC
TRBD2	NA	TRBJ2-1	TRBV6-4	CASSDSLAGGNEQFF	TGTGCCAGCAGTGACTCACTAGCGGGAGGGAATGAGCAGTTCTTC
NA	NA	TRBJ1-2	TRBV27	CASSPDARYGYTF	TGTGCCAGCAGCCCCGACGCGCGCTATGGCTACACCTTC
NA	NA	TRBJ2-7	TRBV6-1	CASSERGSSSYEQYF	TGTGCCAGCAGTGAACGGGGTTCCAGCTCCTACGAGCAGTACTTC
TRBD2	NA	TRBJ2-7	TRBV18	CASSLAGTSEYEQYF	TGTGCCAGCTCACTCGCCGGGACTAGCGAGTACGAGCAGTACTTC
TRBD2	NA	TRBJ2-7	TRBV2	CASKPSGRIYEQYF	TGTGCCAGCAAGCCGAGCGGGAGAATCTACGAGCAGTACTTC
NA	once	TRBJ2-7	TRBV27	CASSPSPGTYEQYF	TGTGCCAGCAGTCCCTCTCCCGGAACCTACGAGCAGTACTTC
NA	NA	TRBJ1-5	TRBV15	CATSGSRSGNQPQHF	TGTGCCACCAGCGGCTCACGGTCGGGCAATCAGCCCCAGCATTTT
NA	NA	TRBJ1-5	TRBV7-2	CASSPTGGSQPQHF	TGTGCCAGCAGCCCCACGGGGGGCTCTCAGCCCCAGCATTTT
NA	once	TRBJ2-4	TRBV7-3	CASSLTGSNIQYF	TGTGCCAGCAGCTTAACGGGGAGCAACATTCAGTACTTC
NA	NA	TRBJ2-1	TRBV13	CASSLKTSSSYNEQFF	TGTGCCAGCAGCTTAAAGACAAGCAGCTCCTACAATGAGCAGTTCTTC
TRBD1	NA	TRBJ2-7	TRBV19	CASSPGTVYEQYF	TGTGCCAGTAGTCCGGGGACAGTCTACGAGCAGTACTTC
TRBD1	NA	TRBJ1-2	TRBV7-9	CASSPPGQLNHGYTF	TGTGCCAGCAGCCCTCCGGGACAGCTGAATCATGGCTACACCTTC
TRBD1	NA	TRBJ1-1	TRBV4-1	CASTGGLNTEAFF	TGCGCCAGCACAGGGGGGCTGAACACTGAAGCTTTCTTT
TRBD2	medium-sized	TRBJ2-1	TRBV6-4	CASSDSTSGSNEQFF	TGTGCCAGCAGTGACTCGACTAGCGGGAGCAATGAGCAGTTCTTC
NA	NA	TRBJ1-1	TRBV19	CASSVTVNTEAFF	TGTGCCAGTAGTGTAACGGTGAACACTGAAGCTTTCTTT
NA	NA	TRBJ1-4	TRBV4-2	CASSLWRGGGTNEKLFF	TGTGCCAGCAGCCTCTGGCGGGGAGGGGGTACTAATGAAAAACTGTTTTTT
NA	NA	TRBJ2-7	TRBV4-3	CASSQDRGSYEQYF	TGCGCCAGCAGCCAAGATCGAGGGAGTTACGAGCAGTACTTC
NA	NA	TRBJ2-5	TRBV5-4	CASSQPDRYQETQYF	TGTGCCAGCAGCCAACCGGACCGATACCAAGAGACCCAGTACTTC
NA	once	TRBJ2-3	TRBV7-2	CASSLLPAGTDTQYF	TGTGCCAGCAGCCTTCTACCCGCCGGCACAGATACGCAGTATTTT
TRBD1	once	TRBJ2-7	TRBV30	CAQDRGGYEQYF	TGTGCCCAGGACAGGGGTGGCTACGAGCAGTACTTC
NA	NA	TRBJ2-1	TRBV15	CATGPYNEQFF	TGTGCCACGGGGCCATACAATGAGCAGTTCTTC
NA	NA	TRBJ2-3	TRBV5-1	CASSSDTPITDTQYF	TGCGCCAGCAGCTCGGACACTCCGATCACAGATACGCAGTATTTT
TRBD1	NA	TRBJ2-3	TRBV7-6	CASSSGTGGPFVDTQYF	TGTGCCAGCAGCTCCGGGACAGGGGGCCCGTTCGTTGATACGCAGTATTTT
NA	NA	TRBJ2-1	TRBV5-6	CASSLGAEQFF	TGTGCCAGCAGCTTGGGGGCTGAGCAGTTCTTC